The 29 T cell receptor beta chains below all came from one sample that was sequenced in a study of blood T cell repertoires in COVID-19. Assay: immunoSEQ multiplex PCR; the TCRdb copy retains only in-frame clones and omits some. This sample carries about 240,000 clones, roughly four fifths of them seen once, and the ten largest clones take around 7.5%. Sequencing was performed on peripheral blood. The origin of the receptors is a woman aged 80 or over with COVID-19, enrolled during active disease.

The chain employs TRBV11-2 and TRBJ2-7; D possibly corresponds to TRBD2 (6 bases). CDR1 and CDR2 (germline): SGHAT, FQNNGV. This CDR3 comprises 15 residues. The V end was cut by 0 bases, the J end by 3 bases, with 12 bases between. The CDR3 reads CASSLEGGGYYEQYF. In DNA form, the CDR3 reads TGTGCCAGCAGCTTAGAGGGGGGAGGTTACTACGAGCAGTACTTC.

This clone appeared once. The chain links TRBV5-4 to TRBJ2-5, with 14 bases fitting TRBD2. The J segment lost 4 bases and the V segment lost 0 bases, leaving 2 bases of the junction unmatched. Looked up from germline, CDR1 is SGHNT and CDR2 is YYREEE (reference sequence). This CDR3 is built from 16 residues. CDR3 sequence: CASSLGGLAGAETQYF. The DNA of the CDR3 is TGTGCCAGCAGCTTGGGGGGACTAGCGGGAGCAGAGACCCAGTACTTC.

This chain joins TRBV6-2 or TRBV6-3 and TRBJ1-4, with D perhaps matching TRBD1 (5 bases). This CDR3 comprises 14 residues. Trimming stripped 5 bases from V and 5 bases from J, with 12 bases between. Germline assignment: CDR1 MNHEY and CDR2 SVGEGT. CDR3 coding DNA: TGTGCCAGCAGTCCATGGGGCCGGAATGAAAAACTGTTTTTT. Its protein product is CASSPWGRNEKLFF.

This sequence joins TRBV28 and TRBJ2-3; 8 nucleotides line up with TRBD1. The CDR3 loop spans 12 amino acids. Germline CDR1 and CDR2: MDHEN and SYDVKM. The CDR3 protein is CVTGALTDTQYF. CDR3 coding DNA: TGTGTGACAGGGGCCCTGACAGATACGCAGTATTTT.

This chain connects TRBV19 to TRBJ1-3; 7 bases agree with TRBD1. CDR1 and CDR2 from the germline V gene are LNHDA and SQIVND (reference sequence). The CDR3 length is 16 residues. Unmatched junction bases numbered 9, after V lost 7 bases and J lost 0 bases. DNA of the CDR3: TGTGCCAGTACCCCTTGGACAGGCAACTCTGGAAACACCATATATTTT. Amino acids: CASTPWTGNSGNTIYF.

The chain has TRBV7-2 and TRBJ2-1; 11 bases match TRBD2. Germline loops: CDR1 SGHTA, CDR2 FQGNSA. The CDR3 is 14 amino acids. V lost 7 bases, J lost 7 bases, and 6 bases stayed unmatched. In DNA, the CDR3 is TGTGCCAGCACCCTCGGGACTAGCGGAAATGAGCAGTTCTTC. Protein sequence: CASTLGTSGNEQFF.

This clone was counted a single time. Within the sample, other DNA sequences also encode this same CDR3. The chain links TRBV7-9 to TRBJ1-5, with D unclear. CDR3 length equals 12 residues. Trimming stripped 5 bases from V and 5 bases from J, with 7 bases between. CDR1 and CDR2 from the germline V gene are SEHNR and FQNEAQ (reference sequence). CDR3 DNA: TGTGCCAGCAGCCCAGGCGATCAGCCCCAGCATTTT. Amino acids: CASSPGDQPQHF.

V gene TRBV7-3 combines with J gene TRBJ2-1; 7 bases match TRBD1. Germline CDR1 is SGHTA and CDR2 is FQGTGA. V dropped 2 bases and J dropped 2; count of bases not matched to a gene: 9. The CDR3 totals 17 residues. CDR3 in amino acids: CASSLYPTGPPYNEQFF. The CDR3 DNA reads as TGTGCCAGCAGCTTATACCCGACAGGGCCCCCCTACAATGAGCAGTTCTTC.

This clone was observed once. The rearrangement uses TRBV11-3 and TRBJ1-5; the D gene is possibly TRBD1 (5 bases). Germline lookup yields CDR1 SGHNT and CDR2 YENEEA. The CDR3 covers 15 residues. V was cut by 3 bases and J by 1 base, with 10 bases left in between. The CDR3 loop is CASSFDSRSNQPQHF. The CDR3 DNA reads TGTGCCAGCAGCTTCGACAGTAGGAGCAATCAGCCCCAGCATTTT.

This chain connects TRBV12-3 or TRBV12-4 to TRBJ2-3; 9 positions agree with TRBD2. After removal of 1 base from V and 11 bases from J, the junction contained 4 bases not matched to a gene. The length of the CDR3 is 13 residues. The chain's CDR3 is CASSLGLADQQYF. The CDR3 DNA follows: TGTGCCAGCAGTTTAGGACTAGCGGATCAGCAGTATTTT.

This rearrangement joins TRBV19 to TRBJ2-2; 7 bases are a match to TRBD1. V lost 3 bases to trimming and J lost 8 bases; unmatched junction nucleotides: 12. This CDR3 is 16 amino acids long. Germline CDR1 is LNHDA and CDR2 is SQIVND (reference sequence). Written as DNA, the CDR3 is TGTGCCAGTAGTATCCCTTTGACAGGGAAGACGGGGGAGCTGTTTTTT. Protein product: CASSIPLTGKTGELFF.

The chain employs TRBV27 and TRBJ1-6, with 9 nucleotides matching TRBD1. There are 16 residues in the CDR3. V shed 6 bases, J shed 0 bases, and the junction held 3 bases outside the gene matches. Germline assignment: CDR1 MNHEY and CDR2 SMNVEV (reference sequence). CDR3 protein: CASRLTGGSYNSPLHF. In DNA, the CDR3 is TGTGCCAGCAGGCTGACAGGGGGCTCCTATAATTCACCCCTCCACTTT.

Remarks on this clone: No conserved phenylalanine or tryptophan ends this CDR3, so it is likely a read error. Because the CDR3's place on the DNA is in doubt, the DNA is left out and the CDR3 is given as listed by TCRdb. The CDR3 spells CASSEALRTPPL. The chain recombines TRBV2 with TRBJ1-1; the table calls TRBD1, which could not be checked here. The CDR3 is made up of 12 amino acids, end residues included. Germline-derived CDR1 and CDR2 are SNHLY and FYNNEI.

This chain connects TRBV6-5 to TRBJ2-7, with 11 bases identical to TRBD1. The CDR3 is 16 residues long. Trimming took 6 bases from V and 2 from J; bases not matched to a gene: 9. Germline V gives CDR1 MNHEY, CDR2 SVGAGI. The CDR3 DNA follows: TGTGCCAGCAGCTACATCCCGGGACAGGGGGCCTACGAGCAGTACTTC. Protein: CASSYIPGQGAYEQYF.

The chain uses TRBV7-2 and TRBJ2-7; D remains unclear. The CDR3 has 15 amino acids. V shed 5 bases and J shed 3 bases, with 17 bases lying between them. Germline V gives CDR1 SGHTA, CDR2 FQGNSA. The CDR3 loop reads CASSPAGLGLYEQYF. CDR3 in DNA: TGTGCCAGCAGCCCCGCAGGTTTGGGCCTCTACGAGCAGTACTTC.

The chain carries TRBV6-2 or TRBV6-3 and TRBJ1-2; D uncertain. CDR3 length: 13 residues. The V end was cut by 3 bases, the J end by 7 bases, with 12 bases between. Germline CDR1 is MNHEY and CDR2 is SVGEGT. The CDR3 here is CASSYQAGVGYTF. CDR3 sequence (DNA): TGTGCCAGCAGTTATCAAGCCGGGGTTGGCTACACCTTC.

The chain recombines TRBV2 with TRBJ1-6; D gene ambiguous. The CDR3 covers 12 residues. The germline gives CDR1 SNHLY, CDR2 FYNNEI. Deletions cut 7 bases from V and 3 bases from J, with 4 bases between. CDR3 loop: CASTSYNSPLHF. The CDR3 nucleotides read TGTGCCAGCACCAGCTATAATTCACCCCTCCACTTT.

The V and J genes are TRBV4-1 and TRBJ2-3; 9 bases map to TRBD2. The V segment lost 1 base and the J segment 6 bases; nucleotides outside the gene matches: 5. Germline CDR1 is MGHRA and CDR2 is YSYEKL. This CDR3 has 15 residues. The CDR3 nucleotides read TGCGCCAGCAGCCAAGCCGGGACTAGCTCCGATACGCAGTATTTT. Translated: CASSQAGTSSDTQYF.

The V call is TRBV5-1, the J call TRBJ1-3, with 9 positions matching TRBD1. This CDR3 has 16 residues. Germline CDR1 reads SGHRS; CDR2 reads YFSETQ. The V gene end was trimmed by 3 bases and the J gene end by 1 base; junction bases not matched to a gene: 5. In nucleotides, the CDR3 is TGCGCCAGCAGCTCCGCCGGGACAGGGTCTGGAAACACCATATATTTT. Protein: CASSSAGTGSGNTIYF.

V usage is TRBV6-5 and J usage is TRBJ2-2; D unclear. Germline V gene sequence: CDR1 MNHEY, CDR2 SVGAGI. This CDR3 region has 14 residues. V was shortened by 6 bases and J by 2 bases, with 10 bases between the two germline ends. In DNA form, the CDR3 reads TGTGCCAGCAGAGGCAGGCTTAACACCGGGGAGCTGTTTTTT. As protein: CASRGRLNTGELFF.

The chain joins TRBV19 to TRBJ2-3; 8 bases match TRBD2. CDR1 is LNHDA, CDR2 SQIVND, per germline (reference sequence). V trimming: 1 base; J trimming: 9 bases; junction bases outside the gene matches: 12. CDR3 length: 16 residues. CDR3 nucleotides: TGTGCCAGTAGTATAGGTTCGAGCGGGGGCCCCCGAACGCAGTATTTT. It is translated as CASSIGSSGGPRTQYF.

This clone appeared a few times. V and J are TRBV3-1 (or the pseudogene TRBV3-2) and TRBJ1-1, with D unresolved. V lost 2 bases to trimming and J lost 2 bases, with 3 bases between them. This CDR3 spans 12 amino acids. Germline values: CDR1 LGHDT, CDR2 YNNKEL (reference sequence). This chain's CDR3 is CASSQINTEAFF. CDR3 bases: TGTGCCAGCAGCCAAATAAACACTGAAGCTTTCTTT.

The J gene is TRBJ2-2, the V gene TRBV14; 7 bases fit TRBD2. The V and J ends lost 3 bases and 5 bases, in that order; junction bases with no gene match: 6. The germline V gene has CDR1 SGHDN and CDR2 FVKESK. This CDR3 comprises 15 residues. CDR3 protein: CASSQQTGGTGELFF. CDR3 nucleotides: TGTGCCAGCAGCCAGCAAACCGGGGGGACCGGGGAGCTGTTTTTT.

The V and J genes are TRBV28 and TRBJ2-7; 8 bases are shared with TRBD1. Germline V gives CDR1 MDHEN, CDR2 SYDVKM. The V gene end was trimmed by 5 bases and the J gene end by 0 bases; junction bases not matched to a gene: 6. This CDR3 has 15 amino acids. The CDR3 loop is CASSIRDRNSYEQYF. The CDR3 nucleotides are TGTGCCAGCAGTATAAGGGACAGGAACTCCTACGAGCAGTACTTC.

Details on this clone: In the same sample, other DNA sequences code for this CDR3. The chain couples TRBV5-1 to TRBJ1-1; TRBD1 agrees at 7 bases. V lost 0 bases, J lost 1 base, and 3 bases stayed unmatched. The CDR3 totals 15 residues. CDR1 is SGHRS, CDR2 YFSETQ, per germline. CDR3 bases: TGCGCCAGCAGCTTGGGTGACAGGGCGAACACTGAAGCTTTCTTT. It yields the protein CASSLGDRANTEAFF.

The CDR3 DNA reads as TGTGCCAGCAGCTCCACTAGCGGGCGCTTCACGCAGTATTTT. It encodes CASSSTSGRFTQYF. This chain joins TRBV5-8 and TRBJ2-3, with 9 bases that match TRBD2. Trimming took 3 bases from V and 9 from J; bases not matched to a gene: 8. The germline V gene encodes CDR1 SGHTS and CDR2 YDEGEE. The CDR3 length is 14 residues. Full variable domain (remainder filled in from reference TRBV5-8 and TRBJ2-3): EAGVTQSPTHLIKTRGQQATLRCSPISGHTSVYWYQQALGLGLQFLLWYDEGEERNRGNFPPRFSGRQFPNYSSELNVNALELEDSALYLCASSSTSGRFTQYFGPGTRLTVL.

This chain connects TRBV19 to TRBJ1-5, with D unresolved. CDR1 and CDR2 from the germline V gene are LNHDA and SQIVND (reference sequence). The CDR3 loop spans 15 amino acids. V was trimmed by 4 bases and J by 3 bases, leaving 13 bases between them. This chain's CDR3 is CASSTRPGDNQPQHF. CDR3 bases: TGTGCCAGTAGTACCCGCCCCGGGGACAATCAGCCCCAGCATTTT.

This rearrangement joins TRBV4-2 to TRBJ1-2; 9 bases map to TRBD1. CDR3 size: 15 residues. The ends lost 3 bases at V and 6 bases at J; junction bases unmatched: 8. Looked up from germline, CDR1 is LGHNA and CDR2 is YNFKEQ. The CDR3 protein is CASSQPGTGRDGYTF. The CDR3 DNA reads as TGTGCCAGCAGCCAGCCGGGGACAGGGAGGGATGGCTACACCTTC.

The V and J genes are TRBV25-1 and TRBJ2-3, with 9 positions matching TRBD1. V was clipped by 4 bases and J by 0 bases; unmatched bases: 5. The CDR3 has 16 residues. Germline assignment: CDR1 MGHDK and CDR2 SYGVNS. CDR3 in DNA: TGTGCCAGCAGTGCCGCCGGGACAGGGAGCACAGATACGCAGTATTTT. Translation: CASSAAGTGSTDTQYF.